This T cell receptor (beta chain) was profiled in a study of CD8 T cells in Susac syndrome. The authors reverse transcribed roughly 0.5 to 1 ug RNA with random hexamers. TCRdb called the immunoSEQ multiplex PCR reads again in MiXCR, with one record for every CDR3 protein. The sample contains about 430,000 distinct CDR3 sequences, roughly 85% of which appear only once. This clonotype appeared once. Its matching antigen is unknown. In this CDR3 the conserved last residue, phenylalanine or tryptophan, is missing, so a read error is likely. General study results and limits: The study admitted that it had a relatively small number of individuals in its TCR sequencing and HLA analysis.

CD8+ and CD4+ blood T cells underwent TCR beta sequencing. Multiple sclerosis controls were treatment-naive patients with stable or active relapsing-remitting disease. The receptor's source is a human donor with multiple sclerosis. Sample: CD8+ T cells from PBMCs.

The CDR3 DNA reads as TGTGCCAGCAGTTACACGACGGAGAATTCACCCCTCCACCTT. Encoded protein: CASSYTTENSPLHL. The V call is TRBV6-5, the J call TRBJ1-6; D gene uncertain. Trimming removed 2 bases from V and 7 bases from J, with 9 bases in between. The CDR3 runs 14 residues. Germline V gene sequence: CDR1 MNHEY, CDR2 SVGAGI.